The next 16 T cell receptor beta chains were all read from a single sample in a study of cytomegalovirus exposure and HLA in healthy donors. The PCR had 60 Vbeta and 13 Jbeta primers. Sequenced by immunoSEQ multiplex PCR; TCRdb stores in-frame clones only, minus some. The table includes roughly 190,000 clones, around four fifths detected once. Sequencing was done on a sample of PBMCs. The source is a woman in her fifties or sixties in good health and CMV-seropositive.

CDR3 sequence: CASSSTGSLGYTF. The CDR3 bases are TGTGCCAGCAGCTCCACAGGGTCCTTGGGCTACACCTTC. The chain joins TRBV11-2 to TRBJ1-2; D might be TRBD1 (6 bases). The CDR3 is 13 residues long. Per germline, CDR1 SGHAT and CDR2 FQNNGV. V was clipped by 4 bases and J by 8 bases, with 14 bases between them. The complete variable domain, with remaining parts taken from reference TRBV11-2 and TRBJ1-2, reads EAGVAQSPRYKIIEKRQSVAFWCNPISGHATLYWYQQILGQGPKLLIQFQNNGVVDDSQLPKDRFSAERLKGVDSTLKIQPAKLEDSAVYLCASSSTGSLGYTFGSGTRLTVV.

V gene TRBV4-1 combines with J gene TRBJ1-4, with D possibly TRBD1 on 6 matching bases. The CDR3 totals 16 residues. V gave up 1 base and J gave up 0 bases, with 9 bases separating them. In germline, CDR1 is MGHRA, CDR2 YSYEKL. The CDR3 sequence: CASSQVGTPTNEKLFF. CDR3 in DNA: TGCGCCAGCAGCCAAGTGGGGACACCAACTAATGAAAAACTGTTTTTT.

There are a few counts of this clone. The chain couples TRBV19 to TRBJ1-5, with TRBD1 matching 10 bases. The V segment lost 1 base and the J segment 5 bases; nucleotides outside the gene matches: 5. The germline V gene has CDR1 LNHDA and CDR2 SQIVND (reference sequence). The CDR3 runs 16 residues. CDR3 amino acids: CASSIGGDRGYQPQHF. The CDR3 DNA reads as TGTGCCAGTAGTATAGGGGGGGACAGGGGATATCAGCCCCAGCATTTT.

The chain recombines TRBV5-8 with TRBJ2-5, with 9 nucleotides matching TRBD1. The CDR3 has 16 residues. The ends lost 4 bases at V and 2 bases at J; junction bases unmatched: 9. From germline, CDR1 is SGHTS and CDR2 YDEGEE. CDR3 protein: CASSRGQGGLQETQYF. The CDR3 coding sequence is TGTGCCAGCAGCCGGGGACAGGGTGGGTTGCAAGAGACCCAGTACTTC.

This clone was seen a single time. The chain links TRBV21-1 to TRBJ1-1. TRBV21-1 is classified as a pseudogene. This CDR3 region has 17 residues. The DNA for the CDR3 is TGTGCCAGCAGCAGATCCCCAAGCGGACGGGGAGGCACTGAAGCTTTCTTT. This encodes CASSRSPSGRGGTEAFF.

V gene TRBV11-3 combines with J gene TRBJ2-1, with 8 bases that match TRBD2. CDR1 and CDR2 from the germline V gene are SGHNT and YENEEA. The CDR3 runs to 13 residues. Germline trimming cut 5 bases from V and 9 bases from J; bases unmatched to any gene: 6. In nucleotides, the CDR3 is TGTGCCAGCAGCCCTGACCGGGGGGGTGAGCAGTTCTTC. Its translation: CASSPDRGGEQFF.

The chain combines TRBV5-1 with TRBJ2-7, with 7 bases that match TRBD1. This CDR3 has 14 amino acids. The germline CDR1 and CDR2 sequences are SGHRS and YFSETQ. V trimming: 2 bases; J trimming: 3 bases; junction bases outside the gene matches: 5. This CDR3 is CASSFTGDNYEQYF. The CDR3 coding sequence is TGCGCCAGCAGCTTCACAGGGGATAACTACGAGCAGTACTTC.

V is TRBV28 and J is TRBJ1-5, with 8 bases identical to TRBD1. The CDR3 has 15 amino acids. V lost 7 bases and J lost 4; bases outside the gene matches: 9. Germline loops: CDR1 MDHEN, CDR2 SYDVKM. The chain's CDR3 is CASTSPQGANQPQHF. The CDR3 DNA follows: TGTGCCAGCACCTCACCCCAGGGGGCTAATCAGCCCCAGCATTTT.

V usage is TRBV6-6 and J usage is TRBJ1-4; D possibly corresponds to TRBD1 (5 bases). CDR1 MNHNY and CDR2 SVGAGI come from the germline V gene (reference sequence). The CDR3 contains 15 residues. Trimming left V 4 bases short and J 3 bases short, with 12 bases between. This CDR3 is CASSSQGLANEKLFF. The CDR3 DNA reads TGTGCCAGCAGTTCCCAGGGTTTGGCTAATGAAAAACTGTTTTTT.

The gene calls are TRBV19 and TRBJ2-3; possible D gene TRBD1, 5 bases. The CDR3 runs 15 residues. The V gene's germline CDR1 is LNHDA and CDR2 SQIVND (reference sequence). Trimming shortened V by 5 bases and J by 0 bases, and 12 bases separated the two germline ends. The CDR3 region is CASSPSWGSTDTQYF. The DNA of the CDR3 is TGTGCCAGTAGTCCTTCTTGGGGCAGCACAGATACGCAGTATTTT.

The chain recombines TRBV6-1 with TRBJ2-7; 8 bases align to TRBD1. The CDR3 spans 16 residues. The germline gives CDR1 MNHNS, CDR2 SASEGT. Trimming took 3 bases from V and 2 from J; bases not matched to a gene: 9. The CDR3 DNA sequence: TGTGCCAGCAGTGAGCAGGGGGCCAACCTAGCCTACGAGCAGTACTTC. Translated: CASSEQGANLAYEQYF.

The rearrangement uses TRBV6-1 and TRBJ2-5; D perhaps matches TRBD2 (6 bases). There are 14 residues in the CDR3. Germline CDR1 is MNHNS and CDR2 is SASEGT. V was cut by 6 bases and J by 5 bases, with 16 bases left in between. In DNA, the CDR3 is TGTGCCAGCAGACGCGGGGCGGCCGGGGAGACCCAGTACTTC. The encoded protein is CASRRGAAGETQYF.

As concerns this clone: A read error may produce the germline difference seen at one junction end. The chain combines TRBV6-5 with TRBJ2-7, with no clear D. CDR3 length equals 16 residues. The V gene's germline CDR1 is MNHEY and CDR2 SVGAGI. CDR3 protein: CASSYSRRIPNYERYF. In DNA form, the CDR3 reads TGTGCCAGCAGTTACTCTAGGCGAATTCCAAACTACGAGCGGTACTTC.

The chain links TRBV28 to TRBJ1-1; D is perhaps TRBD1 (5 bases). The V end was cut by 5 bases, the J end by 3 bases, with 7 bases between. The CDR3 covers 12 residues. Germline assignment: CDR1 MDHEN and CDR2 SYDVKM. The CDR3 spells CASSRGYTEAFF. DNA of the CDR3: TGTGCCAGCAGTCGGGGGTACACTGAAGCTTTCTTT.

The chain recombines TRBV30 with TRBJ2-1, with a tentative D call TRBD2 (5 bases). V was pared by 7 bases and J by 4 bases, with 11 bases between. This CDR3 is 12 amino acids long. From germline, CDR1 is GTSNPN and CDR2 SVGIG (reference sequence). The CDR3 region has the DNA TGTGCCTACCGTCGAGGGTACAATGAGCAGTTCTTC. Translated, it gives CAYRRGYNEQFF.

This clone was observed once. V is TRBV7-2 and J is TRBJ1-3; maybe TRBD1 (5 bases). The CDR3 has 15 residues. Between the trimmed V and J ends, which lost 0 bases and 4 bases, there was a span of 10 bases. Germline V gene data show CDR1 as SGHTA and CDR2 as FQGNSA. The CDR3 loop is CASSLAPGIGNTIYF. The CDR3 DNA reads TGTGCCAGCAGCTTAGCGCCAGGGATAGGAAACACCATATATTTT. The full variable domain, with the rest looked up from reference TRBV7-2 and TRBJ1-3, is GAGVSQSPSNKVTEKGKDVELRCDPISGHTALYWYRQSLGQGLEFLIYFQGNSAPDKSGLPSDRFSAERTGGSVSTLTIQRTQQEDSAVYLCASSLAPGIGNTIYFGEGSWLTVV.